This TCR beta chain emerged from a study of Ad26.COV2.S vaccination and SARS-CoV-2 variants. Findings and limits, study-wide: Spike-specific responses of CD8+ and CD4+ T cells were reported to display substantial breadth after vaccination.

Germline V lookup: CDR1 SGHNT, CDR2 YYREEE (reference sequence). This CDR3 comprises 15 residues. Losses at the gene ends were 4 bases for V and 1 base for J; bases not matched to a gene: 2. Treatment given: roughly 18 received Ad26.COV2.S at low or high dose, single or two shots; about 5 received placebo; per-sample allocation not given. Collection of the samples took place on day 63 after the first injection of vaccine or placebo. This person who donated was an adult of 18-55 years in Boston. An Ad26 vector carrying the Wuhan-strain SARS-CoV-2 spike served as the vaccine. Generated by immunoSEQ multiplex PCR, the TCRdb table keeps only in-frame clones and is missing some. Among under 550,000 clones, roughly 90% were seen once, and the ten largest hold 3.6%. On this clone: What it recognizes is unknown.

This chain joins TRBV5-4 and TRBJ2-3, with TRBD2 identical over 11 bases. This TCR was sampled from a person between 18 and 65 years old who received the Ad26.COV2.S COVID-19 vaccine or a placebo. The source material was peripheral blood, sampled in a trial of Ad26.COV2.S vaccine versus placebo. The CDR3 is CASSELAGGTDTQYF. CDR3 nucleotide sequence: TGTGCCAGCAGCGAACTAGCGGGGGGCACAGATACGCAGTATTTT.